A selection of T cell receptor beta chains follows, all from one sample in a study of blood T cell repertoires in COVID-19. Profiling relied on immunoSEQ multiplex PCR, and the TCRdb table lists in-frame clones only, not all of them. The sample contains approximately 110,000 clones, 69% of which appear only once. The sequencing input was peripheral blood. Source of these receptors: a man at least 80 years old with acute or convalescent COVID-19. Both conserved end residues are part of each CDR3.

>TRBJ1-3|TRBV11-2
CASSLRDKAGNTIYF
>TRBJ2-1|TRBV19
CASSGGLAGRRNEQFF
>TRBJ2-5|TRBV5-4
CASSLSGGRETQYF
>TRBJ2-5|TRBV28
CASSLLRESSETQYF
>TRBJ2-2|TRBV12-3/TRBV12-4
CASIEAAGELFF
>TRBJ2-7|TRBV18
CASSPAVVAEQYF
>TRBJ2-7|TRBV6-5
CASRSGFYEQYF
>TRBJ1-6|TRBV6-5
CASSRDRDYNSPLHF
>TRBJ1-4|TRBV6-5
CASSLGQAEKLFF
>TRBJ2-7|TRBV6-6
CASSTPQGAYEQYF
>TRBJ2-1|TRBV19
CASNKGQGALDEQFF
>TRBJ2-7|TRBV6-5
CASSYKGTDYEQYF
>TRBJ2-2|TRBV28
CASSLTSGMNTGELFF
>TRBJ2-7|TRBV5-1
CASSPGTRVVEQYF
>TRBJ1-2|TRBV28
CASRAPGAAGGYTF
>TRBJ2-3|TRBV11-3
CASSQGGRITDTQYF
>TRBJ2-1|TRBV6-2/TRBV6-3
CASSYSQLSSYNEQFF
>TRBJ2-1|TRBV6-5
CASTTGLAGFNEQFF
>TRBJ2-2|TRBV4-3
CASSQESTGYGELFF
>TRBJ1-4|TRBV3-1/TRBV3-2
CASSQETQGAYEKLFF
>TRBJ2-7|TRBV5-1
CASSLGVVTGRTVLNEQYF
>TRBJ2-2|TRBV2
CASSVYTGELFF
>TRBJ1-2|TRBV28
CASSYPGTDGYTF
>TRBJ2-7|TRBV6-1
CASSEHYEQYF
>TRBJ2-7|TRBV6-5
CASSLGLDWEQYF
>TRBJ2-4|TRBV19
CASSMNGRGRGGQYF
>TRBJ2-1|TRBV29-1
CSVEDMVVDNEQFF
>TRBJ2-1|TRBV18
CASSPGQYNEQFF
>TRBJ2-3|TRBV1
CTSSLGEASGSWAQYF
>TRBJ1-3|TRBV2
CASSVGLENSGNTIYF
>TRBJ2-1|TRBV6-2/TRBV6-3
CASSYALAGEGFF
>TRBJ1-3|TRBV28
CASQQVSGNTIYF
>TRBJ2-5|TRBV9
CASSVDPGTQETQYF
>TRBJ2-7|TRBV5-1
CASRKQVESTGEQYF
>TRBJ2-2|TRBV6-2/TRBV6-3
CASSHPSGTPWGGELFF
>TRBJ2-3|TRBV20-1
CSASLGTRDTQYF
>TRBJ2-7|TRBV10-2
CASESGRTTREQYF
>TRBJ2-7|TRBV18
CASSSRLVGAGEQYF
>TRBJ1-4|TRBV29-1
CSAQQGAGEKLFF
>TRBJ1-5|TRBV7-9
CASSRTGVGQPQHF
>TRBJ2-5|TRBV6-5
CASSFAGTQYF
>TRBJ2-2|TRBV14
CASSRGLAPGELFF
>TRBJ2-1|TRBV4-1
CASSLGRDEQFF
>TRBJ2-3|TRBV9
CASSPIRGADTQYF
>TRBJ2-1|TRBV19
CASTPDSSYNEQFF
>TRBJ1-3|TRBV10-3
CAISGNRGLDTIYF
>TRBJ2-7|TRBV11-2
CASSLSRRDEQYF
>TRBJ2-1|TRBV28
CASRRDPYNEQFF
>TRBJ1-4|TRBV5-1
CASSPDSRNEKLFF
>TRBJ2-6|TRBV19
CASRPNREGLGANVLTF
>TRBJ2-1|TRBV24-1
CATSDPSLVNNEQFF
>TRBJ2-5|TRBV11-2
CASSLDRGPETQYF
>TRBJ2-3|TRBV6-2/TRBV6-3
CASSATRAQYF